Reported below is one T cell receptor (beta chain). Trimming removed 3 bases from V and 6 bases from J; junction bases left unmatched: 4. The CDR3 contains 15 residues. Per the germline V gene, CDR1 is KGHSH and CDR2 is LQKENI. Everyone who took part was 18 to 89 years old, and they came from fewer than 25 US areas. Cohorts were assigned according to the clinical history that participants reported. Original handling: Amplification with reference gene primers provided the estimates of nucleated cell counts. Data came from immunoSEQ multiplex PCR; TCRdb stores just in-frame clones and leaves some out. Clone size and V and J calls were adopted from that table, with D and trimming inferred from the DNA. The data show 120,000 to 150,000 clones, roughly 80% seen once. The data are from a study of blood T cell repertoires in COVID-19. Study overall: PBMCs, B-cell-depleted T cells, or T cells were the source of the cDNA or gDNA that made up the material.

The TCR was taken from a woman in her 40s who had recovered from COVID-19. The V call is TRBV18, the J call TRBJ2-1, with 11 bases identical to TRBD1. Material: PBMCs or T cells enriched from blood (not recorded which). The CDR3 reads CASSPRGTGGNEQFF. The CDR3 DNA reads TGTGCCAGCTCACCTCGCGGGACAGGGGGCAATGAGCAGTTCTTC.